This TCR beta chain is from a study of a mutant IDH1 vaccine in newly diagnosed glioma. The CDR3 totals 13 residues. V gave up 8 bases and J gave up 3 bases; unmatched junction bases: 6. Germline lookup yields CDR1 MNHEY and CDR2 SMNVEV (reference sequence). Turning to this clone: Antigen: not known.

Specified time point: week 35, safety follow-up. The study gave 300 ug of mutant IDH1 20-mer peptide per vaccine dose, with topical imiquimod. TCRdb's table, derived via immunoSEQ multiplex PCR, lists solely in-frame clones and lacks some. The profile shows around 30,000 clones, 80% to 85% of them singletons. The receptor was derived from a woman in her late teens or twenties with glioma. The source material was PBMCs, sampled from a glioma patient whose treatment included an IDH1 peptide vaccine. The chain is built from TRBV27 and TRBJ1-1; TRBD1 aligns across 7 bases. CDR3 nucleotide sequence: TGTGCCAGCCAACTACAGGGGTACACTGAAGCTTTCTTT. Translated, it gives CASQLQGYTEAFF.